This T cell receptor (beta chain) derives from a study of PD-1 blockade in classical Hodgkin lymphoma. Study-wide results and caveats: Sources of repertoire differences remain undefined, possibly disease activity or prior therapy.

Remarks on this clone: Its antigen is still unknown.

V shed 5 bases, J shed 5 bases, and the junction held 9 bases outside the gene matches. There are 15 residues in the CDR3. CDR1 and CDR2 (germline): MDHEN, SYDVKM. The table came from immunoSEQ multiplex PCR; TCRdb's copy has only in-frame clones and leaves some out. Of roughly 100,000 clones in the sample, around nine tenths are singletons; the top ten hold roughly 19%. Time point in this sample: cycle 4 day 1 (C4D1), after more than 5 weeks of nivolumab. Every patient experienced relapse after autologous stem cell transplantation, and brentuximab vedotin exposure varied. V and J are TRBV28 and TRBJ2-5; TRBD1 matches at 9 bases. The sequencing here drew on peripheral blood mononuclear cells (PBMCs), taken before the fourth cycle of nivolumab. This sequence originates from a human donor with classical Hodgkin lymphoma. CDR3 bases: TGTGCCAGCAGTACCACAGGGGGCGTACGCGAGACCCAGTACTTC. The encoded protein is CASSTTGGVRETQYF.